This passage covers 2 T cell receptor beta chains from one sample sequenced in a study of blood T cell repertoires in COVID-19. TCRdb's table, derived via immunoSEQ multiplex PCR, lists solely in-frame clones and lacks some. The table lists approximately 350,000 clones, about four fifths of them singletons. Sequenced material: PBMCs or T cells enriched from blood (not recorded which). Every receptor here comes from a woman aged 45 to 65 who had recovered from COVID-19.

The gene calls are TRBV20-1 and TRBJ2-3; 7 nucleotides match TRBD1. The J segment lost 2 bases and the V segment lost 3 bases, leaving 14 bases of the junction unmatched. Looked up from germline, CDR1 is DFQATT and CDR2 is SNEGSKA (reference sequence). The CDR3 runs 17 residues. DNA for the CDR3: TGCAGTGCTAGTGCGGTCCCGGGACAGCGAGTCACAGATACGCAGTATTTT. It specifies CSASAVPGQRVTDTQYF.

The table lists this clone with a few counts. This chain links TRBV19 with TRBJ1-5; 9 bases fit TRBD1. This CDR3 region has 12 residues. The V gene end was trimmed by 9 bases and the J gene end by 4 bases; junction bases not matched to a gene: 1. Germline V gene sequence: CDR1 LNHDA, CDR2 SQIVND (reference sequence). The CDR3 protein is CASGQGNQPQHF. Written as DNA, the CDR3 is TGTGCCAGCGGACAGGGGAATCAGCCCCAGCATTTT.